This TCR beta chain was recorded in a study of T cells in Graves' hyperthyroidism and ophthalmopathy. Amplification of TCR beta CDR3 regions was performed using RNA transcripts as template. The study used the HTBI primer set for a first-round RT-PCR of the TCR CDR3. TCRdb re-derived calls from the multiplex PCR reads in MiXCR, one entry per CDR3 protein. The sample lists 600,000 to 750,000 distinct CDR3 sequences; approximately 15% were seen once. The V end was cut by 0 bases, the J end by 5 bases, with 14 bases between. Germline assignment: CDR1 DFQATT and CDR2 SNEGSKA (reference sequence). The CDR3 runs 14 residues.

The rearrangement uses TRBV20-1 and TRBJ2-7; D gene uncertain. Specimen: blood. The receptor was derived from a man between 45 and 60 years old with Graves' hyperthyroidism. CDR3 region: CSAREGYGVDEQYF. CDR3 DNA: TGCAGTGCTAGAGAAGGGTACGGTGTGGACGAGCAGTACTTC.